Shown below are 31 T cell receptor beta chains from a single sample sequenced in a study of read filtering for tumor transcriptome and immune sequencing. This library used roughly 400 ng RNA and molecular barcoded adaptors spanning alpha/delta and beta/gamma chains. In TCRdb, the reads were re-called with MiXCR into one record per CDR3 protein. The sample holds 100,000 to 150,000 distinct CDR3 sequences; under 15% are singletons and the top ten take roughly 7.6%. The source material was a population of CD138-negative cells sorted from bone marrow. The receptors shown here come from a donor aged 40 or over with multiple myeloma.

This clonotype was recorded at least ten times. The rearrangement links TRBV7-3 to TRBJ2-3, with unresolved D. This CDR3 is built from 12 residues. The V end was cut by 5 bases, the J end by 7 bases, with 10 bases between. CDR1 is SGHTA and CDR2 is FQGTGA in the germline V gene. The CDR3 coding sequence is TGTGCCAGCAGCCAACCCGGTAATACGCAGTATTTT. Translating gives CASSQPGNTQYF.

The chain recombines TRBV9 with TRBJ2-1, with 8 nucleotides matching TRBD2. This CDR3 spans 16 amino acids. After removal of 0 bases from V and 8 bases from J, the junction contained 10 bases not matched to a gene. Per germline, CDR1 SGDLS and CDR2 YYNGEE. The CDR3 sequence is CASSVDGSGKVHEQFF. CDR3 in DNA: TGTGCCAGCAGCGTAGATGGTAGCGGGAAGGTCCATGAGCAGTTCTTC.

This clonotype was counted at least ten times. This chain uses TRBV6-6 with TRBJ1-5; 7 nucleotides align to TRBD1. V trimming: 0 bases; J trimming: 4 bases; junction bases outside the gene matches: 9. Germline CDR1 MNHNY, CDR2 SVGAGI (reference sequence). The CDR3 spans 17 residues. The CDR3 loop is CASSYSRRGGGNQPQHF. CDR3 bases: TGTGCCAGCAGTTACTCCCGCAGGGGGGGTGGTAATCAGCCCCAGCATTTT.

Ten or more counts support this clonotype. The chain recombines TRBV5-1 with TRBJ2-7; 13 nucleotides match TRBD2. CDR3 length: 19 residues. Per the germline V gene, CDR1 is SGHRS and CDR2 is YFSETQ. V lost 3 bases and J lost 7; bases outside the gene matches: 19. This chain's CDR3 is CASSSPGLAGPTSSWEQYF. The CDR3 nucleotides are TGCGCCAGCAGCTCCCCGGGACTAGCGGGACCCACCTCCTCTTGGGAGCAGTACTTC.

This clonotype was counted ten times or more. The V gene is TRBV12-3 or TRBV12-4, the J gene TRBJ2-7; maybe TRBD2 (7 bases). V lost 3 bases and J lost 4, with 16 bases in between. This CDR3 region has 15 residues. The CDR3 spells CASSFSGRGIYEQYF. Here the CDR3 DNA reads TGTGCCAGCAGTTTTAGTGGGAGGGGGATATACGAGCAGTACTTC.

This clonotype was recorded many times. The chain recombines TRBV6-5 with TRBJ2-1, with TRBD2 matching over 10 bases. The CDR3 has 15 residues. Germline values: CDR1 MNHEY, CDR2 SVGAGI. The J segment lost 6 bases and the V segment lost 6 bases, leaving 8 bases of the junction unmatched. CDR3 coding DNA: TGTGCCAGCAGGAGCGGGAGGGCCCACCTCAATGAGCAGTTCTTC. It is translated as CASRSGRAHLNEQFF.

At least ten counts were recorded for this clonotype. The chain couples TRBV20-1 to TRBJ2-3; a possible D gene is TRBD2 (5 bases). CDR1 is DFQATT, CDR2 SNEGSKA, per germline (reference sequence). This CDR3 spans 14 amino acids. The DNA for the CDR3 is TGCAGCCCTAGCTGGTCCTCCGGAGCAGATACGCAGTATTTT. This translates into CSPSWSSGADTQYF.

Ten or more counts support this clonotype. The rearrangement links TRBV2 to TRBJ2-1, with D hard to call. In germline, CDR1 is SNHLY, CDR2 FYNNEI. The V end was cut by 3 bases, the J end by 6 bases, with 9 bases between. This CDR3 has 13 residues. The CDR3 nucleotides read TGTGCCAGCAGTGAGAGTTACCGCAATGAGCAGTTCTTC. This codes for CASSESYRNEQFF.

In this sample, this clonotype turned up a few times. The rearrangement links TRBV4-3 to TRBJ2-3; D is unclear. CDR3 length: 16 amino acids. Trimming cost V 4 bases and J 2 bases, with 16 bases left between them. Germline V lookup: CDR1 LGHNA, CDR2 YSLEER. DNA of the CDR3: TGCGCCAGCAGCCCCTCCGACTCTCCACCCACAGATACGCAGTATTTT. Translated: CASSPSDSPPTDTQYF.

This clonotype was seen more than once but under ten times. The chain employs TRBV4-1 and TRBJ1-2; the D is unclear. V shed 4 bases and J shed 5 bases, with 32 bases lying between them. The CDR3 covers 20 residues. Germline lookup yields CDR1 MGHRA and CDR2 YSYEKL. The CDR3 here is CASSPPSSALRALMGYGYTF. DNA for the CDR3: TGCGCCAGCAGCCCCCCCAGTTCAGCTTTACGGGCTTTGATGGGGTATGGCTACACCTTC.

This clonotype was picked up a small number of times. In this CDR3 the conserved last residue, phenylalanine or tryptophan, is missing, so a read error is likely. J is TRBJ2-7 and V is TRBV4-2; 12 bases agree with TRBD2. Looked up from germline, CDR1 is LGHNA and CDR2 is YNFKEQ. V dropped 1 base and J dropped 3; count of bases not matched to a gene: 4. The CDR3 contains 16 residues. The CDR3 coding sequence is TGTGCCAGCAGCCAAGGACTAGCGGGAGCTCTCTACGAGCAGTACTCC. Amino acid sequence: CASSQGLAGALYEQYS.

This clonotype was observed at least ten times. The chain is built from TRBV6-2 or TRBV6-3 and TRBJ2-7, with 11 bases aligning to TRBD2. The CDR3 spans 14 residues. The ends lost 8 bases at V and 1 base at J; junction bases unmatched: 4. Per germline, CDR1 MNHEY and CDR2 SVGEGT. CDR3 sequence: CASVSSGRSYEQYF. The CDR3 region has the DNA TGTGCCAGCGTTTCTAGCGGGAGGTCCTACGAGCAGTACTTC.

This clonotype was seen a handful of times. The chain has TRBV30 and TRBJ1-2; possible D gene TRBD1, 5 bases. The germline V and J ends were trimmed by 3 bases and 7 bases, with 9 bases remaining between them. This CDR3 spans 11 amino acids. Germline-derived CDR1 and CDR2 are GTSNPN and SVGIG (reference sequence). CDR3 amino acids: CAWRWGGGYTF. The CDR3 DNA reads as TGTGCCTGGAGATGGGGGGGTGGCTACACCTTC.

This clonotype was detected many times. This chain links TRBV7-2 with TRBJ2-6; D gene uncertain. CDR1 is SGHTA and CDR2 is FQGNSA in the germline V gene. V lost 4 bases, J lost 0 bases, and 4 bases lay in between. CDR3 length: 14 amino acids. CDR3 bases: TGTGCCAGCAGCTGGGACTCTGGGGCCAACGTCCTGACTTTC. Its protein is CASSWDSGANVLTF.

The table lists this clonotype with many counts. The CDR3 sequence is CASSRATLAYNEQFF. The CDR3 DNA reads as TGTGCCAGCAGCCGGGCCACCCTCGCCTACAATGAGCAGTTCTTC. This rearrangement joins TRBV7-9 to TRBJ2-1; D gene unclear. Trimming pared 5 bases from V and 2 bases from J, leaving 13 bases between. Germline values: CDR1 SEHNR, CDR2 FQNEAQ (reference sequence). CDR3 size: 15 residues. The entire variable domain, with the rest obtained from reference TRBV7-9 and TRBJ2-1, is as follows: DTGVSQNPRHKITKRGQNVTFRCDPISEHNRLYWYRQTLGQGPEFLTYFQNEAQLEKSRLLSDRFSAERPKGSFSTLEIQRTEQGDSAMYLCASSRATLAYNEQFFGPGTRLTVL.

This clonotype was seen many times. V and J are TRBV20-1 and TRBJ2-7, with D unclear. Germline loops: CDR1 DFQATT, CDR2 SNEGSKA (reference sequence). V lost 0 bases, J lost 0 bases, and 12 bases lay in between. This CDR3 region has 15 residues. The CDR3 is CSARDHSGISYEQYF. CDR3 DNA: TGCAGTGCTAGAGATCACAGTGGCATCTCCTACGAGCAGTACTTC.

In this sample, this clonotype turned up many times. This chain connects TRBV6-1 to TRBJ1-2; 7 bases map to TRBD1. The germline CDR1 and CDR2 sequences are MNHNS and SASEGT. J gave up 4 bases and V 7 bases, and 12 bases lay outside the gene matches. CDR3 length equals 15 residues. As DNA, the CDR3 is TGTGCCAGCACCCCCTCAGGGGGAATAGGCTATGGCTACACCTTC. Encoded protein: CASTPSGGIGYGYTF.

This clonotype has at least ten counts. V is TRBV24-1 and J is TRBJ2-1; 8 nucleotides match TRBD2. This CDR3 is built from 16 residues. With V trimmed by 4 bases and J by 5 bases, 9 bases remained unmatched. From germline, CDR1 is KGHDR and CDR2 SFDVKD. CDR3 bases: TGTGCCACCAGTGACCGACGAGCGGGAGTAGACAATGAGCAGTTCTTC. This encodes CATSDRRAGVDNEQFF.

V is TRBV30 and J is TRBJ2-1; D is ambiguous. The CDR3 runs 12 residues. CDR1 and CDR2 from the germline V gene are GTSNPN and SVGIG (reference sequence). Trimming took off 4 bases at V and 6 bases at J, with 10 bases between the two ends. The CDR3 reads CAWTIRCNEQFF. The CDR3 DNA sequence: TGTGCCTGGACTATTCGCTGCAATGAGCAGTTCTTC.

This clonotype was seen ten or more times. CDR3 sequence reads: CASSFVVGNTGELFF. DNA of the CDR3: TGTGCCAGCAGCTTTGTCGTAGGAAACACCGGGGAGCTGTTTTTT. V is TRBV7-9 and J is TRBJ2-2; D unresolved. CDR1 and CDR2 from the germline V gene are SEHNR and FQNEAQ (reference sequence). V was shortened by 3 bases and J by 2 bases, with 10 bases between the two germline ends. The CDR3 sequence is 15 residues long. Using reference TRBV7-9 and TRBJ2-2 for the parts outside the CDR3, the full variable domain is DTGVSQNPRHKITKRGQNVTFRCDPISEHNRLYWYRQTLGQGPEFLTYFQNEAQLEKSRLLSDRFSAERPKGSFSTLEIQRTEQGDSAMYLCASSFVVGNTGELFFGEGSRLTVL.

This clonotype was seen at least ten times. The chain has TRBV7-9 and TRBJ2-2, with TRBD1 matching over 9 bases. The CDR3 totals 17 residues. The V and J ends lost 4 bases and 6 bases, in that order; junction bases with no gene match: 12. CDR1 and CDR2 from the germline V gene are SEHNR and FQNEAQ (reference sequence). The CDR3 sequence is CASSSEGQGWQPGELFF. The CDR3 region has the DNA TGTGCCAGCAGCTCCGAAGGACAGGGGTGGCAGCCCGGGGAGCTGTTTTTT.

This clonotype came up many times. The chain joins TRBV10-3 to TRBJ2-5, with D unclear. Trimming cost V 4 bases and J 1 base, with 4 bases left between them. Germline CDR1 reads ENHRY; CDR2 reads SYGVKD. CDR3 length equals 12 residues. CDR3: CAISGVQETQYF. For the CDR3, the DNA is TGTGCCATCAGTGGGGTCCAAGAGACCCAGTACTTC.

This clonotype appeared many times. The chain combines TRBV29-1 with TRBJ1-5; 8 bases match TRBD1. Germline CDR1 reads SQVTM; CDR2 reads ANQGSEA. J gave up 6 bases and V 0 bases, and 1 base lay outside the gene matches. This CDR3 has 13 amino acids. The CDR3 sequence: CSVEDGQGQPQHF. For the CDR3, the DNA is TGCAGCGTTGAAGATGGACAGGGTCAGCCCCAGCATTTT.

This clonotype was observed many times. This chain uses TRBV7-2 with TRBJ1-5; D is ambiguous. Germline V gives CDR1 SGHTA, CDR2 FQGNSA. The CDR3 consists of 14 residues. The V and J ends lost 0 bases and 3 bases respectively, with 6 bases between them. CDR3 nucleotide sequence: TGTGCCAGCAGCTTAGCGTCAGACAATCAGCCCCAGCATTTT. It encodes CASSLASDNQPQHF.

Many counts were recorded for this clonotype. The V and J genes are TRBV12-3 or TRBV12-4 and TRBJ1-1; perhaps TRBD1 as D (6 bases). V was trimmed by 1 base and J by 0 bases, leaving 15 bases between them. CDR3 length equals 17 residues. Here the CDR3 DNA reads TGTGCCAGCAGTTTAGTACAGGGTAGGGGGGTGAACACTGAAGCTTTCTTT. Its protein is CASSLVQGRGVNTEAFF.

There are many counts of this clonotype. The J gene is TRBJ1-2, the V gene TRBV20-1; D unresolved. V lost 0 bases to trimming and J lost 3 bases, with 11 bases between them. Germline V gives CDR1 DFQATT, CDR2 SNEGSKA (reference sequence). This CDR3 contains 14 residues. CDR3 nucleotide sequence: TGCAGTGCTAGAGAAGGGCCGAGACACTATGGCTACACCTTC. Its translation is CSAREGPRHYGYTF.

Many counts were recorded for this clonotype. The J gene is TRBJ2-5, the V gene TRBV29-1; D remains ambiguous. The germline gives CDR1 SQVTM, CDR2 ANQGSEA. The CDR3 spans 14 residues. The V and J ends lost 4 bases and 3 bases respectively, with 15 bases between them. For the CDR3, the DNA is TGCAGCGTTGCTGGGATTACCTTTAAAGAGACCCAGTACTTC. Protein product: CSVAGITFKETQYF.

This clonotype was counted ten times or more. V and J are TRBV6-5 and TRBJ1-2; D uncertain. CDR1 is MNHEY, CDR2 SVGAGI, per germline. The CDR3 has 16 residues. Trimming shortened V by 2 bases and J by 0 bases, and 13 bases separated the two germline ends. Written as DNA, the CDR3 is TGTGCCAGCAGTTACGGATCCCCACAAACTAACTATGGCTACACCTTC. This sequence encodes CASSYGSPQTNYGYTF.

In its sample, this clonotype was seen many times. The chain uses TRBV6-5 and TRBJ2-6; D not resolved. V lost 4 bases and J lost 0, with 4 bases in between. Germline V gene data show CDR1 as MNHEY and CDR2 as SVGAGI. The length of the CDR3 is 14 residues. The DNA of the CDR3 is TGTGCCAGCAGTTTATACTCTGGGGCCAACGTCCTGACTTTC. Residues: CASSLYSGANVLTF.

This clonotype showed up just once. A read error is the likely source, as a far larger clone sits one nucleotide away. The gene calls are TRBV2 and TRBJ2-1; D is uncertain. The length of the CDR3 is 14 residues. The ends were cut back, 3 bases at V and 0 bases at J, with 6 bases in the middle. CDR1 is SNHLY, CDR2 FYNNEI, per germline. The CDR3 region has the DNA TGTGCCAGCAGTGAGTCTAGCTCCTACAATGAGCAGTTCTTC. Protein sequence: CASSESSSYNEQFF.

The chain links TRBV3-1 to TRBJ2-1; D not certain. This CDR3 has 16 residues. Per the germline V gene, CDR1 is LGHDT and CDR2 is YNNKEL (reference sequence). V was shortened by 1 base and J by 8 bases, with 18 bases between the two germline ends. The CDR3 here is CASSQAPGPSVYEQFF. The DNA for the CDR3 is TGTGCCAGCAGCCAAGCCCCCGGACCCTCCGTGTATGAGCAGTTCTTC.